Following are 14 T cell receptor beta chains from one sample sequenced in a study of CD8+CD57+ T cells in acquired aplastic anemia. Before being chosen for sequencing, patients had shown CD8+CD57+ cell expansion by flow cytometry. The TCR beta profiling, which covered VDJ combination and CDR3 sequence, was carried out using genomic DNA as the template. Via MiXCR, TCRdb re-called the reads, giving one row per CDR3 protein. The sample has about 150,000 distinct CDR3 sequences; approximately 51% are singletons. The material sequenced was sorted CD4+, CD8+, or CD8+CD57+ T cells (not recorded which) from PBMCs. The receptors were gathered from a human donor with aplastic anemia.

This clonotype appeared many times. J is TRBJ1-3 and V is TRBV20-1, with D unresolved. The V end lost 3 bases, the J end lost 4 bases, and 7 bases lay between the germline ends. The CDR3 contains 12 residues. CDR1 and CDR2 (germline): DFQATT, SNEGSKA (reference sequence). The CDR3 is CSARAEGNTIYF. The CDR3 DNA sequence: TGCAGTGCTAGGGCAGAGGGAAACACCATATATTTT.

V and J are TRBV25-1 and TRBJ2-7; D is unresolved. The CDR3 spans 13 residues. V dropped 3 bases and J dropped 4 bases, with 10 bases sitting between them. The germline CDR1 and CDR2 sequences are MGHDK and SYGVNS. The CDR3 region has the DNA TGTGCCAGCAGTGACACCCCCTCATACGAGCAGTACGTC. It encodes CASSDTPSYEQYV.

This chain links TRBV6-2 or TRBV6-3 with TRBJ2-2, with a tentative D call TRBD1 (5 bases). Germline loops: CDR1 MNHEY, CDR2 SVGEGT. Deletions cut 0 bases from V and 2 bases from J, with 10 bases between. The CDR3 contains 16 residues. CDR3 sequence: CASSYSSGINTGELFF. DNA of the CDR3: TGTGCCAGCAGTTACTCTTCAGGGATAAACACCGGGGAGCTGTTTTTT.

In this sample, this clonotype turned up a few times. V and J are TRBV20-1 and TRBJ2-7, with TRBD2 matching over 10 bases. CDR1 is DFQATT, CDR2 SNEGSKA, per germline (reference sequence). J lost 2 bases, V lost 3 bases, and 7 bases had no gene match. This CDR3 has 15 amino acids. The CDR3: CSASSPSGGAYEQYF. The CDR3 nucleotides read TGCAGTGCTAGTTCTCCCAGCGGGGGGGCCTACGAGCAGTACTTC.

To note about this clonotype: A much larger clone differs from this one at a single base, so this may be a read error. V and J are TRBV5-1 and TRBJ2-2, with TRBD1 as a possible D gene (6 bases). There are 15 residues in the CDR3. Germline assignment: CDR1 SGHRS and CDR2 YFSETQ. Here the CDR3 reads CARSLVTGWAGELFF. CDR3 nucleotide sequence: TGCGCCCGCAGCTTGGTTACAGGGTGGGCCGGGGAGCTGTTTTTT.

About this clonotype: This may come from a read error, since a much larger clone is one base off. The V gene is TRBV20-1, the J gene TRBJ2-1; TRBD2 matches at 8 bases. There are 16 residues in the CDR3. CDR1 is DFQATT and CDR2 is SNEGSKA in the germline V gene (reference sequence). The CDR3 DNA reads as TGCAGTGCTAGACCCAGGACCGGGGGGGGATACAATGAGCAGTCCTTC. It codes for CSARPRTGGGYNEQSF.

This chain links TRBV19 with TRBJ1-6; 7 bases align to TRBD1. The CDR3 spans 14 residues. After removal of 4 bases from V and 10 bases from J, the junction contained 7 bases not matched to a gene. Looked up from germline, CDR1 is LNHDA and CDR2 is SQIVND (reference sequence). This CDR3 is CASSTRQGESPLHF. CDR3 DNA: TGTGCCAGTAGTACCCGACAGGGAGAGTCACCCCTCCACTTT. The full variable domain, completed using reference TRBV19 and TRBJ1-6, is DGGITQSPKYLFRKEGQNVTLSCEQNLNHDAMYWYRQDPGQGLRLIYYSQIVNDFQKGDIAEGYSVSREKKESFPLTVTSAQKNPTAFYLCASSTRQGESPLHFGNGTRLTVT.

At least ten counts were recorded for this clonotype. The chain combines TRBV12-3 or TRBV12-4 with TRBJ1-1; a weak D match, TRBD1 (5 bases). The CDR3 contains 14 residues. Trimming removed 5 bases at V and 7 bases at J, with 17 bases between. The CDR3 DNA follows: TGTGCCAGCAGTCTGTATTCAGGGATGAGTGAAGCTTTCTTT. Encoded protein: CASSLYSGMSEAFF.

V is TRBV11-1 and J is TRBJ2-4; possible D gene TRBD1, 5 bases. Germline-derived CDR1 and CDR2 are SGHAT and FQDESV (reference sequence). Trimming took 5 bases from V and 1 from J, leaving 21 bases between them. The CDR3 has 18 amino acids. CDR3 sequence reads: CASSGQGKVGSAKNIQYF. DNA of the CDR3: TGTGCCAGCAGCGGGCAGGGCAAAGTTGGTTCGGCCAAAAACATTCAGTACTTC.

This clonotype was seen more than once but under ten times. The chain combines TRBV15 with TRBJ1-1; no clear D gene. This CDR3 has 10 amino acids. V was clipped by 6 bases and J by 13 bases, with 12 bases between them. CDR1 LNHNV and CDR2 YYDKDF come from the germline V gene (reference sequence). CDR3 bases: TGTGCCACCAGTCCTAGGCCATGTTTCTTT. Its protein is CATSPRPCFF.

To note about this clonotype: At one of its ends the junction is not consistent with the germline gene, which may arise from a read error. The rearrangement uses TRBV10-3 and TRBJ2-7; D is perhaps TRBD2 (5 bases). The CDR3 consists of 13 residues. The germline V gene encodes CDR1 ENHRY and CDR2 SYGVKD. The CDR3 nucleotides are TGTGCTATCAAACGGACGGACTCCTACGGGCAGTACTTC. Translation: CAIKRTDSYGQYF.

This clonotype was picked up many times. The chain couples TRBV9 to TRBJ1-1; weak D call: TRBD1 (5 bases). Trimming took off 0 bases at V and 6 bases at J, with 12 bases between the two ends. The V gene's germline CDR1 is SGDLS and CDR2 YYNGEE. The CDR3 has 14 amino acids. This CDR3 reads CASSVGGAAAEAFF. The CDR3 DNA reads as TGTGCCAGCAGCGTAGGAGGGGCGGCGGCTGAAGCTTTCTTT.

Only a few counts were recorded for this clonotype. The V gene is TRBV4-2, the J gene TRBJ2-3; TRBD2 aligns across 8 bases. The trim removed 4 bases at V and 5 bases at J, leaving 11 bases unmatched. CDR1 and CDR2 from the germline V gene are LGHNA and YNFKEQ. The CDR3 spans 16 residues. CDR3 nucleotides: TGTGCCAGCAGCCCCACTAGCGGTCTAGCTTTAGATACGCAGTATTTT. This codes for CASSPTSGLALDTQYF.

This clonotype was observed a handful of times. The rearrangement joins TRBV19 to TRBJ2-5, with D unresolved. V dropped 4 bases and J dropped 2 bases, with 5 bases sitting between them. This CDR3 is built from 12 residues. The germline gives CDR1 LNHDA, CDR2 SQIVND (reference sequence). The CDR3 spells CASSTWQETQYF. The CDR3 bases are TGTGCCAGTAGTACCTGGCAAGAGACCCAGTACTTC.